What follows is one T cell receptor (beta chain) and its context. The data derive from a study of control samples from healthy donors and cancer patients. Libraries were prepared by immunoSEQ multiplex PCR; TCRdb keeps only in-frame clonotypes and omits some of them. The sample shows 120,000 or so clones, less than 90% of them seen only once. The CDR3 consists of 14 residues. Trimming pared 4 bases from V and 3 bases from J, leaving 12 bases between. Germline values: CDR1 SEHNR, CDR2 FQNEAQ (reference sequence). The material sequenced was blood. This TCR was sampled from a man younger than 30 in good health. This chain joins TRBV7-9 and TRBJ1-1, with a possible D match to TRBD1 (5 bases). This CDR3 is CASSYFDSDTEAFF. CDR3 sequence (DNA): TGTGCCAGCAGCTACTTCGACAGCGACACTGAAGCTTTCTTT.